This TCR beta chain was recorded in a study of blood T cell repertoires in COVID-19. Study-level background: COVID-19 samples collected from the United States, Italy and Spain covered acute and convalescent phases. In each case, the material was cDNA or gDNA derived from T cells, B-cell-depleted T cells, or PBMCs.

Source study methods: Amplification with reference gene primers provided the estimates of nucleated cell counts. Sequencing used immunoSEQ multiplex PCR; TCRdb keeps in-frame clones, though not all of them. The DNA was the basis for D and trimming; V, J and clone size are from that table. The sample carries under 250,000 clones, about 83% recorded once. CDR1 is SGHTA, CDR2 FQGTGA, per germline. Trimming took off 6 bases at V and 7 bases at J, with 13 bases between the two ends. The length of the CDR3 is 13 residues. This rearrangement joins TRBV7-3 to TRBJ1-5; weak D call: TRBD1 (5 bases). The source material was peripheral blood. The receptor was isolated from a man aged 50-60 years with acute or convalescent COVID-19. The CDR3 is CASSSLQGQPQHF. The CDR3 nucleotides read TGTGCCAGCAGTTCCCTTCAGGGACAGCCCCAGCATTTT.